This T cell receptor beta chain was recovered during a study of OX40 agonist ivuxolimab in advanced cancers. Study summary: Ivuxolimab doses were 0.01, 0.1, 0.3, 1.5, 3 or 10 mg/kg every 2 weeks.

A word on this clone: What it recognizes is unknown.

General study findings and limits: There were also nonresponders showing low normalized T-cell clonal expansion.

Germline V gives CDR1 GTSNPN, CDR2 SVGIG (reference sequence). Trimming took off 2 bases at V and 6 bases at J, with 10 bases between the two ends. This CDR3 is built from 12 residues. Some clones are missing from TCRdb's copy, which holds only in-frame ones; the method was immunoSEQ multiplex PCR. This sample has roughly 80,000 clones, with under 90% found just once. Sequences were derived from CD4+ or CD8+ T cells sorted from blood, sampled in a trial of the OX40 agonist ivuxolimab. This chain joins TRBV30 and TRBJ1-1; TRBD1 might be the D (5 bases). The sequence was obtained from an adult with an advanced solid tumor such as melanoma, head and neck, liver or kidney cancer. CDR3 amino acids: CAWSTRGPEAFF. The CDR3 DNA reads as TGTGCCTGGAGTACCCGGGGCCCTGAAGCTTTCTTT.